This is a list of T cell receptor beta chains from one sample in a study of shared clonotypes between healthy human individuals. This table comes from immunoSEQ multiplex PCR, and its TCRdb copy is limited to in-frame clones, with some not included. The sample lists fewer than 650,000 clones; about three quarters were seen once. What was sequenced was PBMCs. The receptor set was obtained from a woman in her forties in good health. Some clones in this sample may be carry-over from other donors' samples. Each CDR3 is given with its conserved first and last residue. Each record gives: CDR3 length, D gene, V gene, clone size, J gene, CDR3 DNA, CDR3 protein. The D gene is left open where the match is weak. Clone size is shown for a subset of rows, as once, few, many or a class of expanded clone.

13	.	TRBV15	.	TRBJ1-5	TGTGCCACCAGCAGAGAGGACAATCAGCCCCAGCATTTT	CATSREDNQPQHF
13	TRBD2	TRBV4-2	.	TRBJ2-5	TGTGCCAGCAGTACTGAGCCCGGGACTAGGCGCTACTTC	CASSTEPGTRRYF
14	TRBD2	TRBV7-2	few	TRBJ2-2	TGTGCCAGCAGCTTTCTAGCGGGAGACGGGGAGCTGTTTTTT	CASSFLAGDGELFF
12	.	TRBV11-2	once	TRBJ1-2	TGTGCCAGCAGCCCCACCAACTATGGCTACACCTTC	CASSPTNYGYTF
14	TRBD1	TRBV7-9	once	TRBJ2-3	TGTGCCAGCAGGAAGGGGGCCGGCACAGATACGCAGTATTTT	CASRKGAGTDTQYF
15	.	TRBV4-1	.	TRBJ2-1	TGCGCCAGCAGCGAAACAGGGCGCGGGTACAATGAGCAGTTCTTC	CASSETGRGYNEQFF
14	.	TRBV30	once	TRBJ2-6	TGTGCCTGGAGTGTGGGAACTGGGGCCAACGTCCTGACTTTC	CAWSVGTGANVLTF
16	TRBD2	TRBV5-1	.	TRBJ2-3	TGCGCCAGCAGCTTGGGTTGGCTAGCGGGAAGAGGAGGGCAGTATTTT	CASSLGWLAGRGGQYF
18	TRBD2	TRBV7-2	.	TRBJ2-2	TGTGCCAGCAGCACCCGACAGAGCGGGAGTTACGACACCGGGGAGCTGTTTTTT	CASSTRQSGSYDTGELFF
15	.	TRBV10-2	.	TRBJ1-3	TGCGCCAGCCGGCCTGTGGTACGGTCTGGAAACACCATATATTTT	CASRPVVRSGNTIYF
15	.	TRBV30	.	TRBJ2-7	TGTGCCTGGAGTGTAGGCACCGGGGGACACTACGAGCAGTACTTC	CAWSVGTGGHYEQYF
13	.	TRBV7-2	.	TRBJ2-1	TGTGCCAGCAGCTTAGGTACCGGGAATGAGCAGTTCTTC	CASSLGTGNEQFF
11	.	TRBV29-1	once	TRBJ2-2	TGCAGCGCCGGGGAGGTCGGGGAGCTGTTTTTT	CSAGEVGELFF
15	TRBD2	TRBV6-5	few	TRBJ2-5	TGTGCCAGCAGTTATTCTAGCGGGAGCGGGGAGACCCAGTACTTC	CASSYSSGSGETQYF
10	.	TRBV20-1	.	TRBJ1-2	TGCAGTGCTAGAAGGGATGGCTACACCTTC	CSARRDGYTF
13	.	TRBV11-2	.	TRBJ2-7	TGTGCCAGCAGCTTAGATTGGTCCTACGAGCAGTACTTC	CASSLDWSYEQYF
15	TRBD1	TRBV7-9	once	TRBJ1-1	TGTGCCAGCAGCTTAAATGAGGGGGCCGGAACTGAAGCTTTCTTT	CASSLNEGAGTEAFF
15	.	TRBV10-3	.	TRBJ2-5	TGTGCCATCAGTGAGAGGGGCGAGGGGGGAGAGACCCAGTACTTC	CAISERGEGGETQYF